Presented here are 31 T cell receptor beta chains from one specimen sequenced in a study of a mutant IDH1 vaccine in newly diagnosed glioma. No antigen is known for these receptors. Time point described: week 11, during vaccination. The investigators gave 300 ug of mutant IDH1 20-mer peptide in each vaccine dose, together with topical imiquimod. Some clones are missing from TCRdb's copy, which holds only in-frame ones; the method was immunoSEQ multiplex PCR. The profile shows fewer than 45,000 clones, around 84% of them singletons. The material was PBMCs, obtained from a glioma patient whose treatment included an IDH1 peptide vaccine. These receptors all stem from a man aged 35-49 years with glioma.

The chain recombines TRBV27 with TRBJ1-1; 7 bases map to TRBD1. The CDR3 length is 16 residues. Germline trimming cut 6 bases from V and 3 bases from J; bases unmatched to any gene: 13. Germline CDR1 and CDR2: MNHEY and SMNVEV (reference sequence). In DNA form, the CDR3 reads TGTGCCAGCAGCGAATACCGGTTTCAGGGGGACACTGAAGCTTTCTTT. Amino acid sequence: CASSEYRFQGDTEAFF.

The CDR3 region is CASSFIGAGDGEAFF. The DNA of the CDR3 is TGTGCCAGTAGTTTCATTGGAGCAGGGGACGGTGAAGCTTTCTTT. V and J are TRBV19 and TRBJ1-1; maybe TRBD1 (6 bases). Trimming stripped 5 bases from V and 7 bases from J, with 20 bases between. The CDR3 is 15 residues long. Germline V gene lookup returns CDR1 LNHDA and CDR2 SQIVND (reference sequence).

The rearrangement links TRBV4-2 to TRBJ2-7, with a weak D call TRBD2 (7 bases). Trimming took 4 bases from V and 7 from J, leaving 35 bases between them. The length of the CDR3 is 20 residues. Germline V gene sequence: CDR1 LGHNA, CDR2 YNFKEQ. The CDR3 sequence: CASSPTRGQRGGGGAGEQYF. In nucleotides, the CDR3 is TGTGCCAGCAGCCCCACCCGGGGGCAGCGGGGTGGGGGTGGAGCTGGGGAGCAGTACTTC.

This chain uses TRBV5-4 with TRBJ2-5, with no clear D. This CDR3 spans 13 amino acids. Germline V gene lookup returns CDR1 SGHNT and CDR2 YYREEE (reference sequence). In nucleotides, the CDR3 is TGTGCGTCGCGGCGAGGCAGCGAAGAGACCCAGTACTTC. As protein: CASRRGSEETQYF.

The chain combines TRBV9 with TRBJ2-3; D is uncertain. The CDR3 has 14 residues. From germline, CDR1 is SGDLS and CDR2 YYNGEE. The germline V and J ends were trimmed by 0 bases and 1 base, with 6 bases remaining between them. The CDR3 here is CASSVEHRTDTQYF. Here the CDR3 DNA reads TGTGCCAGCAGCGTAGAGCACCGCACAGATACGCAGTATTTT. Supplemented by reference TRBV9 and TRBJ2-3, the full variable domain reads DSGVTQTPKHLITATGQRVTLRCSPRSGDLSVYWYQQSLDQGLQFLIQYYNGEERAKGNILERFSAQQFPDLHSELNLSSLELGDSALYFCASSVEHRTDTQYFGPGTRLTVL.

This chain uses TRBV14 with TRBJ1-2; the D is unclear. This CDR3 has 13 residues. CDR1 SGHDN and CDR2 FVKESK come from the germline V gene. V lost 0 bases and J 9 bases, leaving 11 bases between the germline ends. CDR3 DNA sequence: TGTGCCAGCAGCCAAGACGAGGGTCTAAGCTACACCTTC. Amino acids: CASSQDEGLSYTF.

The J gene is TRBJ2-7, the V gene TRBV4-2; 10 bases fit TRBD2. This CDR3 is 16 amino acids long. V trimming: 9 bases; J trimming: 3 bases; junction bases outside the gene matches: 14. Germline values: CDR1 LGHNA, CDR2 YNFKEQ. The CDR3 region is CARSTAGGTTHYEQYF. For the CDR3, the DNA is TGTGCCAGATCTACAGCGGGAGGGACCACCCACTACGAGCAGTACTTC.

The CDR3 here is CASSEGGQVYEQYF. The CDR3, as DNA: TGTGCCAGCAGTGAGGGGGGCCAGGTCTACGAGCAGTACTTC. The chain combines TRBV6-1 with TRBJ2-7; tentatively, D is TRBD1 or TRBD2 (6 bases each). This CDR3 comprises 14 residues. Per germline, CDR1 MNHNS and CDR2 SASEGT. V was shortened by 3 bases and J by 3 bases, with 12 bases between the two germline ends.

The gene calls are TRBV4-3 and TRBJ2-1; TRBD1 is a possible D gene (5 bases). The V gene lost 8 bases and the J gene lost 0 bases, with 23 bases spanning the gap. Germline values: CDR1 LGHNA, CDR2 YSLEER. CDR3 size: 18 residues. CDR3 amino acids: CASAKRLAGFSSYNEQFF. DNA of the CDR3: TGCGCCAGCGCGAAACGACTGGCAGGGTTTAGCTCCTACAATGAGCAGTTCTTC.

The rearrangement links TRBV27 to TRBJ2-7, with D tentatively TRBD2 (6 bases). Trimming took off 0 bases at V and 2 bases at J, with 8 bases between the two ends. Germline CDR1 MNHEY, CDR2 SMNVEV (reference sequence). The CDR3 length is 14 residues. For the CDR3, the DNA is TGTGCCAGCAGTTTATCGTGGGGGGCCTACGAGCAGTACTTC. This translates into CASSLSWGAYEQYF.

The V and J genes are TRBV5-4 and TRBJ2-7, with D possibly being TRBD2 (6 bases). Trimming left V 0 bases short and J 4 bases short, with 14 bases between. CDR3 length: 15 residues. From germline, CDR1 is SGHNT and CDR2 YYREEE (reference sequence). The CDR3: CASSLGLGWEYEQYF. CDR3 DNA: TGTGCCAGCAGCTTGGGACTAGGGTGGGAGTACGAGCAGTACTTC.

The V call is TRBV4-1, the J call TRBJ1-3, with D perhaps matching TRBD1 (6 bases). The CDR3 length is 16 residues. Germline V CDR1 and CDR2: MGHRA, YSYEKL. The V end was cut by 3 bases, the J end by 0 bases, with 12 bases between. The CDR3 DNA follows: TGCGCCAGCAGCCAGAGTGGACAGCCCTCTGGAAACACCATATATTTT. As protein: CASSQSGQPSGNTIYF.

The gene calls are TRBV10-1 and TRBJ2-1, with D maybe TRBD1 (5 bases). This CDR3 contains 15 residues. CDR1 is WNHNN, CDR2 SYGVQD, per germline (reference sequence). V lost 6 bases, J lost 4 bases, and 16 bases lay in between. CDR3 coding DNA: TGCGCCAGCAGGACGGACATACCCAATTACAATGAGCAGTTCTTC. This sequence encodes CASRTDIPNYNEQFF.

V gene TRBV7-9 combines with J gene TRBJ1-1; 7 bases line up with TRBD1. The length of the CDR3 is 14 residues. In germline, CDR1 is SEHNR, CDR2 FQNEAQ (reference sequence). Trimming at V came to 3 bases and at J to 4 bases, leaving 5 bases not matched to a gene. The CDR3 spells CASSFQQGSTEAFF. CDR3 in DNA: TGTGCCAGCAGCTTTCAACAGGGGAGCACTGAAGCTTTCTTT.

The V gene is TRBV5-1, the J gene TRBJ2-3, with D possibly matching TRBD1 (6 bases). From germline, CDR1 is SGHRS and CDR2 YFSETQ. The V gene lost 1 base and the J gene lost 4 bases, with 10 bases spanning the gap. CDR3 length: 14 amino acids. CDR3 DNA sequence: TGCGCCAGCAGCTTGCAGGGGCCCGCAGATACGCAGTATTTT. The encoded protein is CASSLQGPADTQYF.

The genes are TRBV20-1 and TRBJ2-5; TRBD1 is a possible D gene (5 bases). This CDR3 spans 11 amino acids. With 6 bases removed from V and 7 bases from J, the gap between germline ends came to 12 bases. Germline lookup yields CDR1 DFQATT and CDR2 SNEGSKA (reference sequence). In nucleotides, the CDR3 is TGCAGTGCGGCCGTTAGGGGGACCCAGTACTTC. Protein: CSAAVRGTQYF.

The chain recombines TRBV5-1 with TRBJ2-2; 10 positions match TRBD2. CDR1 SGHRS and CDR2 YFSETQ come from the germline V gene. V trimming: 9 bases; J trimming: 7 bases; junction bases outside the gene matches: 6. The CDR3 runs 13 residues. The CDR3 DNA sequence: TGCGCCACCAGAGCGGGAGGGGACGGGGAGCTGTTTTTT. This translates into CATRAGGDGELFF. Using reference TRBV5-1 and TRBJ2-2 for the parts outside the CDR3, the full variable domain is KAGVTQTPRYLIKTRGQQVTLSCSPISGHRSVSWYQQTPGQGLQFLFEYFSETQRNKGNFPGRFSGRQFSNSRSEMNVSTLELGDSALYLCATRAGGDGELFFGEGSRLTVL.

The chain links TRBV11-3 to TRBJ2-1; maybe TRBD1 (6 bases). Germline lookup yields CDR1 SGHNT and CDR2 YENEEA. V was shortened by 5 bases and J by 9 bases, with 20 bases between the two germline ends. CDR3 size: 15 residues. CDR3 region: CASSRARGKGGEQFF. The CDR3 nucleotides are TGTGCCAGCAGCAGAGCCCGGGGCAAAGGGGGTGAGCAGTTCTTC.

This chain connects TRBV7-2 to TRBJ2-7, with 10 bases that match TRBD2. V lost 5 bases and J lost 6; bases outside the gene matches: 10. Germline assignment: CDR1 SGHTA and CDR2 FQGNSA. The CDR3 covers 15 residues. CDR3: CASSLPSGSRAEQYF. CDR3 nucleotide sequence: TGTGCCAGCAGCCTCCCTAGCGGGAGCCGTGCCGAGCAGTACTTC.

The chain employs TRBV4-1 and TRBJ2-7; 9 bases fit TRBD1. The germline gives CDR1 MGHRA, CDR2 YSYEKL. The junction had 1 base not matched to a gene; V was cut back by 4 bases and J by 6 bases. The CDR3 has 12 amino acids. The chain's CDR3 is CASSPTGGEQYF. CDR3 in DNA: TGCGCCAGCAGCCCGACAGGGGGCGAGCAGTACTTC.

The rearrangement joins TRBV7-9 to TRBJ2-6; 8 bases map to TRBD2. J lost 4 bases, V lost 2 bases, and 13 bases had no gene match. CDR1 SEHNR and CDR2 FQNEAQ come from the germline V gene (reference sequence). There are 19 residues in the CDR3. DNA of the CDR3: TGTGCCAGCAGCTTAATGGGACAAGCGGGAGCTGGGGGGGCCAACGTCCTGACTTTC. Protein sequence: CASSLMGQAGAGGANVLTF.

V usage is TRBV19 and J usage is TRBJ1-5; D ambiguous. Germline assignment: CDR1 LNHDA and CDR2 SQIVND (reference sequence). CDR3 length: 13 amino acids. Trimming cost V 6 bases and J 8 bases, with 14 bases left between them. Written as DNA, the CDR3 is TGTGCCAGTAGGCTGGGCACCCGAGAGCCCCAGCATTTT. Translated, it gives CASRLGTREPQHF.

The chain carries TRBV15 and TRBJ2-5; D ambiguous. Germline loops: CDR1 LNHNV, CDR2 YYDKDF (reference sequence). This CDR3 is built from 13 residues. V gave up 3 bases and J gave up 3 bases, with 8 bases separating them. CDR3 region: CATSRGSEETQYF. CDR3 nucleotide sequence: TGTGCCACCAGCAGGGGTTCCGAAGAGACCCAGTACTTC.

This sequence joins TRBV5-1 and TRBJ2-6, with TRBD2 identical over 9 bases. CDR3 length equals 16 residues. V lost 1 base to trimming and J lost 2 bases; unmatched junction nucleotides: 1. Germline assignment: CDR1 SGHRS and CDR2 YFSETQ. The CDR3 loop is CASSLRLAAGANVLTF. The DNA for the CDR3 is TGCGCCAGCAGCTTGCGACTAGCGGCTGGGGCCAACGTCCTGACTTTC.

The chain carries TRBV6-4 and TRBJ1-2; D ambiguous. Germline lookup yields CDR1 MRHNA and CDR2 SNTAGT. Trimming shortened V by 4 bases and J by 7 bases, and 7 bases separated the two germline ends. The length of the CDR3 is 11 residues. CDR3 sequence: CASSAGFGYTF. The CDR3, as DNA: TGTGCCAGCAGTGCTGGGTTTGGCTACACCTTC.

The V call is TRBV7-2, the J call TRBJ2-1; 13 nucleotides align to TRBD2. The CDR3 extends over 16 amino acids. Per germline, CDR1 SGHTA and CDR2 FQGNSA. J was trimmed by 8 bases and V by 5 bases; bases with no gene match: 9. The CDR3 region has the DNA TGTGCCAGCAGCATACAACTAGCGGGAGGGCCTGATGAGCAGTTCTTC. Protein: CASSIQLAGGPDEQFF. The entire variable domain, with the rest obtained from reference TRBV7-2 and TRBJ2-1, is as follows: GAGVSQSPSNKVTEKGKDVELRCDPISGHTALYWYRQSLGQGLEFLIYFQGNSAPDKSGLPSDRFSAERTGGSVSTLTIQRTQQEDSAVYLCASSIQLAGGPDEQFFGPGTRLTVL.

This chain joins TRBV10-3 and TRBJ2-7, with 8 bases matching TRBD1. After removal of 3 bases from V and 7 bases from J, the junction contained 14 bases not matched to a gene. This CDR3 region has 16 residues. Per germline, CDR1 ENHRY and CDR2 SYGVKD. The CDR3 DNA reads TGTGCCATCAGTGACTCAGGGGGCAGGGCGGAGAGAGAGCAGTACTTC. This translates into CAISDSGGRAEREQYF.

The chain is built from TRBV6-1 and TRBJ2-1; 8 bases are a match to TRBD2. V dropped 1 base and J dropped 2; count of bases not matched to a gene: 1. CDR1 is MNHNS and CDR2 is SASEGT in the germline V gene. This CDR3 comprises 15 residues. DNA for the CDR3: TGTGCCAGCAGTGAAGGGACTAGCCCCTACAATGAGCAGTTCTTC. Its translation: CASSEGTSPYNEQFF.

The chain recombines TRBV7-2 with TRBJ1-2, with 9 bases lining up with TRBD1. Unmatched junction bases numbered 8, after V lost 5 bases and J lost 4 bases. The CDR3 sequence is 15 residues long. CDR1 is SGHTA, CDR2 FQGNSA, per germline. The CDR3 nucleotides read TGTGCCAGCAGCGGACGGACAGGGGTTGGCTATGGCTACACCTTC. It codes for CASSGRTGVGYGYTF.

The V call is TRBV19, the J call TRBJ1-2, with D possibly being TRBD1 (6 bases). The CDR3 spans 14 residues. V was shortened by 3 bases and J by 2 bases, with 10 bases between the two germline ends. Per the germline V gene, CDR1 is LNHDA and CDR2 is SQIVND (reference sequence). The CDR3 protein is CASSMWTVNYGYTF. CDR3 DNA sequence: TGTGCCAGTAGTATGTGGACAGTGAACTATGGCTACACCTTC.

This chain links TRBV18 with TRBJ1-5, with TRBD1 matching over 10 bases. Germline V gene sequence: CDR1 KGHSH, CDR2 LQKENI. The CDR3 has 15 amino acids. After removal of 5 bases from V and 4 bases from J, the junction contained 5 bases not matched to a gene. The CDR3 here is CASSVGQGSNQPQHF. The CDR3 nucleotides are TGTGCCAGCTCAGTGGGACAGGGGTCGAATCAGCCCCAGCATTTT.